This is a list of T cell receptor beta chains from one sample in a study of identical twins. TCRdb redid the calling of the 5' RACE reads with MiXCR, one entry per CDR3 protein. This table holds some 500,000 distinct CDR3 sequences, approximately 14% found once. This sample was shared with a second study, whose subject was yellow fever vaccine responses in identical twins.

The specimen was CD4+ T cells sorted from blood. Receptors were obtained from a woman between 18 and 29 years old in good health. The CDR3 runs from the conserved cysteine through the conserved F or W. Fields, in order: CDR3 protein, V gene, J gene.

CDR3: CASSPPPGQGTYEQYF
V: TRBV7-2
J: TRBJ2-7

CDR3: CAINEGQGGTQYF
V: TRBV10-3
J: TRBJ2-5

CDR3: CSARRTSDEQFF
V: TRBV20-1
J: TRBJ2-1

CDR3: CASSLGNQGDGSYTF
V: TRBV5-1
J: TRBJ1-2

CDR3: CSARDYSKIQETQYF
V: TRBV20-1
J: TRBJ2-5

CDR3: CASSSSRTDYHEQYF
V: TRBV27
J: TRBJ2-7

CDR3: CSVEVFVGTEAFF
V: TRBV29-1
J: TRBJ1-1

CDR3: CASSLNAYSNQPQHF
V: TRBV7-2
J: TRBJ1-5

CDR3: CATSATSGRTDTQYF
V: TRBV24-1
J: TRBJ2-3

CDR3: CASSQGDYGIEKLFF
V: TRBV4-3
J: TRBJ1-4

CDR3: CASSLESRRDNEQFF
V: TRBV5-1
J: TRBJ2-1

CDR3: CAISPGTGEETQYF
V: TRBV10-3
J: TRBJ2-5

CDR3: CATNLVHGGGELFF
V: TRBV6-1
J: TRBJ2-2

CDR3: CASSQTKNEQFF
V: TRBV16
J: TRBJ2-1

CDR3: CASSVATGTKNTGELFF
V: TRBV9
J: TRBJ2-2

CDR3: CASSLASDYGYTF
V: TRBV5-1
J: TRBJ1-2

CDR3: CASSLDLRATDTQYF
V: TRBV5-5
J: TRBJ2-3

CDR3: CSASPDTYEQYF
V: TRBV20-1
J: TRBJ2-7

CDR3: CASSLRGLTGELFF
V: TRBV2
J: TRBJ2-2

CDR3: CAISEEGSGNTIYF
V: TRBV10-3
J: TRBJ1-3

CDR3: CAWSVSSVGYNEQFF
V: TRBV30
J: TRBJ2-1

CDR3: CAGNQGPNTGELFF
V: TRBV2
J: TRBJ2-2

CDR3: CASSLREATDTQYF
V: TRBV27
J: TRBJ2-3

CDR3: CASSPLPKETQYF
V: TRBV18
J: TRBJ2-5

CDR3: CSAPAAHLYNEQFF
V: TRBV20-1
J: TRBJ2-1

CDR3: CASSQVGRYGYTF
V: TRBV6-2/TRBV6-3
J: TRBJ1-2

CDR3: CASSLKRESPLHF
V: TRBV12-3/TRBV12-4
J: TRBJ1-6

CDR3: CSVDLGARVQFF
V: TRBV29-1
J: TRBJ2-1

CDR3: CASSPDRGGNTIYF
V: TRBV2
J: TRBJ1-3

CDR3: CASSETGGREKLFF
V: TRBV6-1
J: TRBJ1-4

CDR3: CSVEASSRELFF
V: TRBV29-1
J: TRBJ2-2

CDR3: CSAISRRAGSTDTQYF
V: TRBV20-1
J: TRBJ2-3

CDR3: CASSNRTSGYYEQYF
V: TRBV7-9
J: TRBJ2-7

CDR3: CASSLNRDYGYTF
V: TRBV12-3/TRBV12-4
J: TRBJ1-2

CDR3: CASSRSGTLYNEQFF
V: TRBV7-9
J: TRBJ2-1

CDR3: CASSQGLRIQETQYF
V: TRBV3-1
J: TRBJ2-5

CDR3: CAISEDRTPGGQFF
V: TRBV10-3
J: TRBJ2-1

CDR3: CSARTSSGRVGNEQFF
V: TRBV20-1
J: TRBJ2-1

CDR3: CASSYSRYFEQYF
V: TRBV6-5
J: TRBJ2-7